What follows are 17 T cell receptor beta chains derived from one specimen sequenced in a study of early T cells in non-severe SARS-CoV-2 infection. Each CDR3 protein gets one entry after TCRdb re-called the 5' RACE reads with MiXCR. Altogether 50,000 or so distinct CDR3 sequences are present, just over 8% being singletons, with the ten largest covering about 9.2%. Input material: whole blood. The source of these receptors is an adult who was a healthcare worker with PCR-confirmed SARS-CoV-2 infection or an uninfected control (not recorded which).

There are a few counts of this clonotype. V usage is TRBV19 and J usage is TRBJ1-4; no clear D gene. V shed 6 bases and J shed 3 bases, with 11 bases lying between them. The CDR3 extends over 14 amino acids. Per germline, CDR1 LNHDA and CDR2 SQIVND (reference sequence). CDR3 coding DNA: TGTGCCAGTAGCCTTGACGGTGCTAATGAAAAACTGTTTTTT. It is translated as CASSLDGANEKLFF.

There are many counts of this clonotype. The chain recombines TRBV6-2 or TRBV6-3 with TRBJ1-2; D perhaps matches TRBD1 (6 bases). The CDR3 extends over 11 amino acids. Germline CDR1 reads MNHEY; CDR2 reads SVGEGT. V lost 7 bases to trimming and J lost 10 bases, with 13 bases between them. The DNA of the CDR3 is TGTGCCAGCACAACCCAGGGGACCTACACCTTC. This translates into CASTTQGTYTF.

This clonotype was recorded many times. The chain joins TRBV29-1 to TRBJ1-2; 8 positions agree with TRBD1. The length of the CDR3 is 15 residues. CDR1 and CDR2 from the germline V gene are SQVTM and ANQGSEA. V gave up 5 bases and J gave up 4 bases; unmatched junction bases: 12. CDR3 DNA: TGCAGCGTTCTGGACAGGGCTTTGAGTCTCTATGGCTACACCTTC. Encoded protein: CSVLDRALSLYGYTF.

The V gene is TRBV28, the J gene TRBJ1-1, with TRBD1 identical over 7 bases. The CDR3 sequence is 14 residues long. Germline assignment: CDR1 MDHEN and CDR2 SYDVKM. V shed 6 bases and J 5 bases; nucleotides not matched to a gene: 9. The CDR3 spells CASSLQGRGTEAFF. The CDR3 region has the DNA TGTGCCAGCAGCTTACAGGGGAGGGGAACTGAAGCTTTCTTT.

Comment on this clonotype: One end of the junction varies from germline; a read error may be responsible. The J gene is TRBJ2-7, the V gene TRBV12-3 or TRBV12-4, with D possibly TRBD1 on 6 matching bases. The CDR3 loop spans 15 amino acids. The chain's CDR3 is CASCLQGGIPHEQYF. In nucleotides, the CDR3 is TGTGCCAGCTGTTTACAGGGTGGGATTCCGCACGAGCAGTACTTC.

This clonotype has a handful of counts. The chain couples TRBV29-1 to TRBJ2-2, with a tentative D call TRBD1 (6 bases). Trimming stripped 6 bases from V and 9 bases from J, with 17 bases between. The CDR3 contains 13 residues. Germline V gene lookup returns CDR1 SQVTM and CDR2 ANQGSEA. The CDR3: CSVKGDIHRELFF. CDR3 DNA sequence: TGCAGCGTGAAGGGGGATATACACCGGGAGCTGTTTTTT.

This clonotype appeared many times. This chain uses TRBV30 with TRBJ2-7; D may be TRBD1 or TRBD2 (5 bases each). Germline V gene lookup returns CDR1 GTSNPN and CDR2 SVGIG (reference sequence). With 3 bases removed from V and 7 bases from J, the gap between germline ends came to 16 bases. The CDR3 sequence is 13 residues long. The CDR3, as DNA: TGTGCCTGGAGCGCCTCCCAATGGGGGGAGCAGTACTTC. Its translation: CAWSASQWGEQYF.

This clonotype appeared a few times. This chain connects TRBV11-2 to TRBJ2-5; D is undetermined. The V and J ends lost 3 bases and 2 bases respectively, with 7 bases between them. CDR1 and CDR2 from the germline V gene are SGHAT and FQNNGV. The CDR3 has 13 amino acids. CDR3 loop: CASSFGLQETQYF. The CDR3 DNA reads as TGTGCCAGCAGCTTCGGGTTACAAGAGACCCAGTACTTC.

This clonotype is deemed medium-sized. In nucleotides, the CDR3 is TGTGCCAGCAGCCAAGAGGCCAGCGGGAGGGCCTTAAATGAGCAGTTCTTC. Translation gives CASSQEASGRALNEQFF. The chain has TRBV4-2 and TRBJ2-1, with 10 bases lining up with TRBD2. This CDR3 region has 17 residues. Per germline, CDR1 LGHNA and CDR2 YNFKEQ. Trimming removed 0 bases from V and 7 bases from J; junction bases left unmatched: 9.

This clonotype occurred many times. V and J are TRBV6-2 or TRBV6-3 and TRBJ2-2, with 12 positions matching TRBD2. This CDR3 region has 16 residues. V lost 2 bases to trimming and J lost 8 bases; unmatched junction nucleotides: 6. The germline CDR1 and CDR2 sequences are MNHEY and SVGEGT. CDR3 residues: CASSYGLAGTEGELFF. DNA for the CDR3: TGTGCCAGCAGTTACGGACTAGCGGGGACCGAGGGGGAGCTGTTTTTT.

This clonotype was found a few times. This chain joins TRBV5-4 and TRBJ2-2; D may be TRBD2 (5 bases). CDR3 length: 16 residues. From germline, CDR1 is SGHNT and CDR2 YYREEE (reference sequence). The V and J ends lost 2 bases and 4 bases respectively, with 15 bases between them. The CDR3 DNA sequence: TGTGCCAGCAGCTTTCCTCCCCGGGGATCCACCGGGGAGCTGTTTTTT. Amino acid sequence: CASSFPPRGSTGELFF.

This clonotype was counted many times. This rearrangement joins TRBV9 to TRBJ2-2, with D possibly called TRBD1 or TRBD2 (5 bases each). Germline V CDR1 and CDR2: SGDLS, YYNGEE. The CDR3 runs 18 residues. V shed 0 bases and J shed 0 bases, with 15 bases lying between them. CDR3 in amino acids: CASSVEHGASANTGELFF. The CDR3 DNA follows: TGTGCCAGCAGCGTAGAGCACGGGGCCAGCGCGAACACCGGGGAGCTGTTTTTT.

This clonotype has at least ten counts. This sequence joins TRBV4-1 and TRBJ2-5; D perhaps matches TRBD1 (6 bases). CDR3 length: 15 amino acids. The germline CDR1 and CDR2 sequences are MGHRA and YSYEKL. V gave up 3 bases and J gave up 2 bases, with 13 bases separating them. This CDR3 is CASSQAPQGQETQYF. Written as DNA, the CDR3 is TGCGCCAGCAGCCAGGCACCTCAGGGGCAAGAGACCCAGTACTTC.

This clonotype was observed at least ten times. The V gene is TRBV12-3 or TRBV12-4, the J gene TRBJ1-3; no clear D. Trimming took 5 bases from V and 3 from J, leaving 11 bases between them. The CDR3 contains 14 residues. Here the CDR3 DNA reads TGTGCCAGCAGTGGCGGGAGGTTTGGAAACACCATATATTTT. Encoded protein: CASSGGRFGNTIYF.

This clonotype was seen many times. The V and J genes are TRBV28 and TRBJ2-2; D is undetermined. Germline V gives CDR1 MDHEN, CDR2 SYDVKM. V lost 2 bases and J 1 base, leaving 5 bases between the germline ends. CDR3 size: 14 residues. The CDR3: CASSLPENTGELFF. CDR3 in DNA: TGTGCCAGCAGTTTACCCGAGAACACCGGGGAGCTGTTTTTT.

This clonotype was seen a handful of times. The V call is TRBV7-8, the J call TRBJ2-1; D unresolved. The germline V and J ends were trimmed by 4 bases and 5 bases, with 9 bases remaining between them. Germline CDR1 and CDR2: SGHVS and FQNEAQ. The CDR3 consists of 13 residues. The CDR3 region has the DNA TGTGCCAGCAGCTCCATCGACAACAATGAGCAGTTCTTC. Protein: CASSSIDNNEQFF.

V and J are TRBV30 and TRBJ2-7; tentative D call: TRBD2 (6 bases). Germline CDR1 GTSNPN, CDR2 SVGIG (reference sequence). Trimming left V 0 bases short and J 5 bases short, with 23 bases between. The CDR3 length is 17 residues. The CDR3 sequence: CAWSVRASERERHEQYF. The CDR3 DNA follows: TGTGCCTGGAGTGTACGGGCCTCGGAACGGGAGCGCCACGAGCAGTACTTC.